The clone carrying this T cell receptor (beta chain) was seen repeatedly, ten times or more. The target antigen is unknown. Template switching supplied a universal primer site; unique molecular identifiers were carried on the cDNA. TCRdb reanalysed the 5' RACE reads using MiXCR and keeps one entry per CDR3 protein. The repertoire consists of roughly 1,500,000 distinct CDR3 sequences, with more than 30% occurring once and the leading ten covering more than 0.25%. The record originates from a study of identical twins. The study's findings and limits: Insertions were reduced in abundant cord blood beta clonotypes but not in memory repertoires. Rather than following the same donors, the conclusions depended on cross-sectional statistical analysis. Because invariant MAIT and iNKT cells could be present, zero-insertion analyses could be partly confounded.

From germline, CDR1 is SGHAT and CDR2 FQNNGV. V dropped 2 bases and J dropped 4; count of bases not matched to a gene: 3. The CDR3 loop spans 14 amino acids. Source material: cord blood. V and J are TRBV11-2 and TRBJ2-3, with 7 bases identical to TRBD2. The sequence derives from a newborn girl in good health. CDR3 sequence reads: CASSLTSEADTQYF. The CDR3 DNA reads TGTGCCAGCAGCTTAACTAGCGAGGCAGATACGCAGTATTTT.